The 5 T cell receptor beta chains presented below share a single source sample, sequenced in a study of blood T cell repertoires in COVID-19. Clones were read by immunoSEQ multiplex PCR, and TCRdb kept only the in-frame ones, dropping some. The table has about 110,000 clones, 75% to 85% seen once. Source material: peripheral blood. These receptors all stem from a woman aged 80 or over with active or convalescent COVID-19.

The chain uses TRBV19 and TRBJ2-6; no definite D call. This CDR3 has 16 residues. Germline lookup yields CDR1 LNHDA and CDR2 SQIVND (reference sequence). Trimming stripped 7 bases from V and 0 bases from J, with 13 bases between. For the CDR3, the DNA is TGTGCCAGTACCTATGGTACGGGCTCTGGGGCCAACGTCCTGACTTTC. This codes for CASTYGTGSGANVLTF. Using reference TRBV19 and TRBJ2-6 for the parts outside the CDR3, the full variable domain is DGGITQSPKYLFRKEGQNVTLSCEQNLNHDAMYWYRQDPGQGLRLIYYSQIVNDFQKGDIAEGYSVSREKKESFPLTVTSAQKNPTAFYLCASTYGTGSGANVLTFGAGSRLTVL.

The CDR3 region is CASSHGGSRGYGYTF. The CDR3 DNA sequence: TGTGCCAGCAGCCACGGCGGTTCCAGAGGCTATGGCTACACCTTC. The chain links TRBV7-8 to TRBJ1-2; D gene uncertain. Germline V gene lookup returns CDR1 SGHVS and CDR2 FQNEAQ. V was pared by 5 bases and J by 4 bases, with 17 bases between. The CDR3 is 15 residues long.

This clone was counted between two and nine times. The chain combines TRBV5-1 with TRBJ1-1; 7 bases align to TRBD1. Trimming removed 3 bases from V and 3 bases from J; junction bases left unmatched: 5. CDR1 is SGHRS, CDR2 YFSETQ, per germline. The CDR3 consists of 14 residues. The DNA of the CDR3 is TGCGCCAGCAGCTACAGGGGCCTGGACACTGAAGCTTTCTTT. As protein: CASSYRGLDTEAFF.

The gene calls are TRBV19 and TRBJ2-1; 7 bases are shared with TRBD2. The V segment lost 3 bases and the J segment 8 bases; nucleotides outside the gene matches: 7. This CDR3 is 14 amino acids long. CDR1 is LNHDA, CDR2 SQIVND, per germline (reference sequence). The CDR3 coding sequence is TGTGCCAGTAGTATCGGCGGGAGTTACGATGAGCAGTTCTTC. It is translated as CASSIGGSYDEQFF.

The chain combines TRBV7-9 with TRBJ1-1; D not resolved. CDR1 is SEHNR, CDR2 FQNEAQ, per germline (reference sequence). The CDR3 covers 14 residues. V gave up 1 base and J gave up 4 bases, with 10 bases separating them. CDR3 sequence: CASSLETWSTEAFF. The CDR3 nucleotides are TGTGCCAGCAGCTTAGAGACCTGGAGCACTGAAGCTTTCTTT.